The 2 T cell receptor beta chains below come from one sample, sequenced in a study of T cell responses to AZD1222 COVID-19 vaccine. Assay: immunoSEQ multiplex PCR; the TCRdb copy retains only in-frame clones and omits some. The table for this sample gives about 140,000 clones. The specimen was peripheral blood. These receptors all come from an adult in good health.

The chain has TRBV3-1 (or the pseudogene TRBV3-2) and TRBJ1-5; TRBD1 matches 7 bases. J lost 2 bases, V lost 1 base, and 11 bases had no gene match. The germline CDR1 and CDR2 sequences are LGHDT and YNNKEL (reference sequence). CDR3 size: 18 residues. CDR3 nucleotides: TGTGCCAGCAGCCAAGTACCCCAGGGGGGGCGTCGCAATCAGCCCCAGCATTTT. Its protein product is CASSQVPQGGRRNQPQHF.

This rearrangement joins TRBV30 to TRBJ1-4; D is uncertain. The ends were cut back, 4 bases at V and 7 bases at J, with 13 bases in the middle. The germline V gene encodes CDR1 GTSNPN and CDR2 SVGIG (reference sequence). CDR3 length: 13 residues. Here the CDR3 reads CAWKGGKTEKLFF. For the CDR3, the DNA is TGTGCCTGGAAGGGTGGTAAAACTGAAAAACTGTTTTTT.